This is a list of T cell receptor beta chains from one sample in a study of blood T cell repertoires in COVID-19. The protocol was immunoSEQ multiplex PCR, while the TCRdb copy is restricted to in-frame clones and leaves out a portion. Of roughly 170,000 clones detected, about 78% appear once; the ten largest clones hold 17%. What was sequenced was PBMCs or T cells enriched from blood (not recorded which). These receptors all stem from a woman aged 50 to 60 who had recovered from COVID-19. CDR3s include the opening cysteine and the closing phenylalanine or tryptophan.

j_call	v_call	cdr3_aa
TRBJ2-2	TRBV28	CASSLLGWGPGELFF
TRBJ1-5	TRBV28	CASRGGVRSNQPQHF
TRBJ2-1	TRBV28	CASSVTSGRANEQFF
TRBJ2-7	TRBV6-5	CASSRTGGGGWEQYF
TRBJ2-2	TRBV7-8	CASSLGPGTGTGELFF
TRBJ1-5	TRBV10-3	CAISRDRVGNQPQHF
TRBJ1-1	TRBV28	CASSSPRTAGLAYFEAFF
TRBJ2-7	TRBV18	CASSLRGGNEQYF
TRBJ1-1	TRBV5-8	CASSLTQGAGTEAFF
TRBJ2-6	TRBV4-1	CASSHPSAGANVLTF
TRBJ2-3	TRBV27	CASSDAGPTDTQYF
TRBJ2-7	TRBV28	CASRVTSGSSYEQYF
TRBJ2-2	TRBV18	CASSSTGTSGSTGELFF
TRBJ1-3	TRBV2	CASSDGLVSGNTIYF
TRBJ1-2	TRBV6-2/TRBV6-3	CASSYLGSSYGYTF
TRBJ1-2	TRBV5-5	CASSSSSGGRSFSGYTF
TRBJ1-4	TRBV7-9	CASSLNSQKLFF
TRBJ1-6	TRBV30	CAWSDRDRESSPLHF
TRBJ2-6	TRBV5-1	CASTPGGANVLTF
TRBJ1-1	TRBV6-5	CASSPGQGASEAFF
TRBJ2-1	TRBV5-1	CASRKQGSATQEQFF
TRBJ2-1	TRBV3-1/TRBV3-2	CASSPPGGVDEQFF
TRBJ2-1	TRBV28	CALSGGVMGNEQFF
TRBJ2-1	TRBV7-9	CASGSEQFF
TRBJ1-1	TRBV21-1	CASPLLGGIESFF
TRBJ2-3	TRBV4-3	CASSQKRTSGSPDTQYF
TRBJ2-7	TRBV19	CASSTARGGTYEQYF
TRBJ1-5	TRBV28	CASRQGSQPQHF
TRBJ2-3	TRBV14	CASSQDPPGGIGGPGADTQYF